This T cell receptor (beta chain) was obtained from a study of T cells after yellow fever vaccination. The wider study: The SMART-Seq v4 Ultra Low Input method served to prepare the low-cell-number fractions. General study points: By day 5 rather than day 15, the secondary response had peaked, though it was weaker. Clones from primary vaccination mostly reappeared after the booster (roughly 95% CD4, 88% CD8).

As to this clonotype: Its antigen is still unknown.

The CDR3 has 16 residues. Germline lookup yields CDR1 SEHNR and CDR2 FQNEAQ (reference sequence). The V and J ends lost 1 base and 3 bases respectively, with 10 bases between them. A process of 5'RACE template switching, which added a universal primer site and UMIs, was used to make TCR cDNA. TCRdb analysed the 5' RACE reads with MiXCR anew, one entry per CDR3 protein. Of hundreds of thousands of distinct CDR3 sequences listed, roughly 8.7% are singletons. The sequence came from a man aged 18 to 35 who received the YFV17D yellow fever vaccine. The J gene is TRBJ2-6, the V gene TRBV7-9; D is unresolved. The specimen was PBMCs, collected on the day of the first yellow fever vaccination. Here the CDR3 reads CASSLGRALGANVLTF. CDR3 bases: TGTGCCAGCAGCTTAGGACGGGCTCTTGGGGCCAACGTCCTGACTTTC.